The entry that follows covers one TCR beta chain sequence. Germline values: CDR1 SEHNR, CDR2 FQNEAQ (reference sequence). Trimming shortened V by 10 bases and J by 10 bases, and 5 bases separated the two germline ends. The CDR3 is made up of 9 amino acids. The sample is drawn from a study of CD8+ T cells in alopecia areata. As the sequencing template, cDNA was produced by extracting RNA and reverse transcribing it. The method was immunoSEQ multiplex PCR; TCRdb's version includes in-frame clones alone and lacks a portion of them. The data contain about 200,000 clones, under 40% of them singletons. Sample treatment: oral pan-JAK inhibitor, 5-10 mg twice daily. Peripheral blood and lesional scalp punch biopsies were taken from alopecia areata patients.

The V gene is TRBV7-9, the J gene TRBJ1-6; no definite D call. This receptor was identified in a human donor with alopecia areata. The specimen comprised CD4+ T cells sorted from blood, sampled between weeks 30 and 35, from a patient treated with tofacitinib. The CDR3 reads CATGSPLHF. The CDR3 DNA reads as TGTGCCACTGGCTCACCCCTCCACTTT.